This TCR beta chain comes out of a study of blood T cell repertoires in COVID-19. Study in general: Collection of acute and convalescent COVID-19 samples took place in the United States, Italy and Spain. Sources were T cells, B-cell-depleted T cells, or PBMCs; the material itself was cDNA or gDNA.

In the source study's methods: Quantification of nucleated cells was approximated via reference gene primer amplification. TCRdb's copy holds only in-frame clones and misses some; the assay was immunoSEQ multiplex PCR. V and J calls and clone size are given by that table; D and trimming were obtained from the DNA. The sample yields 130,000 or so clones, around 87% seen once. This CDR3 has 13 residues. CDR1 MNHEY and CDR2 SMNVEV come from the germline V gene (reference sequence). V was shortened by 3 bases and J by 2 bases, with 7 bases between the two germline ends. Sequenced sample: peripheral blood. This receptor was taken from a woman in her fifties or sixties who had recovered from COVID-19. The chain links TRBV27 to TRBJ1-2; TRBD1 is a possible D gene (6 bases). CDR3 loop: CASSFRGNYGYTF. The CDR3, as DNA: TGTGCCAGCAGTTTTAGGGGGAACTATGGCTACACCTTC.